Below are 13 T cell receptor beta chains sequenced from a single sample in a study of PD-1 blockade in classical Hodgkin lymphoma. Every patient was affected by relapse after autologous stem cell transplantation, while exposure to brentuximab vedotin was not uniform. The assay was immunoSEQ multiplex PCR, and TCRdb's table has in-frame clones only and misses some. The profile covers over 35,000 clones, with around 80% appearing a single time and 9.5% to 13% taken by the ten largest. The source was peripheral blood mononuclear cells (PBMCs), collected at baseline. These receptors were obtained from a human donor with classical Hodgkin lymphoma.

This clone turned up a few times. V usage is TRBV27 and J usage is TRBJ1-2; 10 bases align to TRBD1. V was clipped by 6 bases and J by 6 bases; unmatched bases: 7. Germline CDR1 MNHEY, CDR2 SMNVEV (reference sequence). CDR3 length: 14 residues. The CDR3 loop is CASSTGTGENGYTF. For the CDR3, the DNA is TGTGCCAGCAGCACTGGGACAGGGGAAAATGGCTACACCTTC.

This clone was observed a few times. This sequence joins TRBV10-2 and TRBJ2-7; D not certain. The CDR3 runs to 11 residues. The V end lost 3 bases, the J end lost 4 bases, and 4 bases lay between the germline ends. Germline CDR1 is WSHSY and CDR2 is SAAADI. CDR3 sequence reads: CASSDWYEQYF. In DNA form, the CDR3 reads TGCGCCAGCAGTGATTGGTACGAGCAGTACTTC.

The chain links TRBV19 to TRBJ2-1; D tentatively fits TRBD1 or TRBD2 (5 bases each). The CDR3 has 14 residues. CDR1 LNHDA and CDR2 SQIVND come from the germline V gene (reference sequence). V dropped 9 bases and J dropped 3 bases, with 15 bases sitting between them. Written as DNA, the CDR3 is TGTGCCAGCTCCCCGGGACCCATCTACAATGAGCAGTTCTTC. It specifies CASSPGPIYNEQFF.

CDR3 amino acids: CASSGAGGANVLTF. The CDR3 DNA reads as TGCGCCAGCAGTGGGGCAGGGGGGGCCAACGTCCTGACTTTC. The rearrangement joins TRBV10-2 to TRBJ2-6; a weak D match, TRBD1 (5 bases). Germline CDR1 and CDR2: WSHSY and SAAADI. Between the trimmed V and J ends, which lost 4 bases and 4 bases, there was a span of 8 bases. CDR3 length equals 14 residues.

This CDR3 reads CASSQEYHSLDTQYF. For the CDR3, the DNA is TGCGCCAGCAGCCAAGAATACCACAGTTTAGATACGCAGTATTTT. The chain combines TRBV4-1 with TRBJ2-3, with D unclear. This CDR3 is 15 amino acids long. Germline CDR1 and CDR2: MGHRA and YSYEKL. Trimming removed 0 bases at V and 5 bases at J, with 12 bases between.

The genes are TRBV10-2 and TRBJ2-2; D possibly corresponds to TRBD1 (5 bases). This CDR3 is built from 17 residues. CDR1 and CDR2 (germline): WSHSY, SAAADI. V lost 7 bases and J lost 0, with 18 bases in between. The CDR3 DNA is TGCGCCAGCAACTACTTCGGAAGGGGTGCGAACACCGGGGAGCTGTTTTTT. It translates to CASNYFGRGANTGELFF.

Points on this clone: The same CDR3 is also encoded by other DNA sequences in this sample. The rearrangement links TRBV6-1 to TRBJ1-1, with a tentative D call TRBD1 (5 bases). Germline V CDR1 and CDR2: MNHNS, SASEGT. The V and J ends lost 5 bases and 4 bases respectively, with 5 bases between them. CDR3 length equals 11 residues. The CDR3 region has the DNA TGTGCCAGCAGTCAGGGCACTGAAGCTTTCTTT. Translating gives CASSQGTEAFF.

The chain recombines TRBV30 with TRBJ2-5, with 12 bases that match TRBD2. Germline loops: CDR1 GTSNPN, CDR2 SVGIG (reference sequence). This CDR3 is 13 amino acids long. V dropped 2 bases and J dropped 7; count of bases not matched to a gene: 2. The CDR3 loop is CAWSSGLAGTQYF. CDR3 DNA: TGTGCCTGGAGTTCGGGACTAGCGGGGACCCAGTACTTC. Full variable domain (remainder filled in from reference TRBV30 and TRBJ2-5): SQTIHQWPATLVQPVGSPLSLECTVEGTSNPNLYWYRQAAGRGLQLLFYSVGIGQISSEVPQNLSASRPQDRQFILSSKKLLLSDSGFYLCAWSSGLAGTQYFGPGTRLLVL.

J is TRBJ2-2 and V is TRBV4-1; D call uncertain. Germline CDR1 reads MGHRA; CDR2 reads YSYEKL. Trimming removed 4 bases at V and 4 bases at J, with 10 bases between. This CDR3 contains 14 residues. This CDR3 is CASSPPEVTGELFF. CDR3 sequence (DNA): TGCGCCAGCAGCCCTCCCGAGGTCACCGGGGAGCTGTTTTTT.

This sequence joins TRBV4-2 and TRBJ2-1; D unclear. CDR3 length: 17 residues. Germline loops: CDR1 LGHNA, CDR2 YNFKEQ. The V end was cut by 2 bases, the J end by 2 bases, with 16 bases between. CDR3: CASSQTIITITYNEQFF. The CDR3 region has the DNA TGTGCCAGCAGCCAAACGATAATAACAATTACCTACAATGAGCAGTTCTTC.

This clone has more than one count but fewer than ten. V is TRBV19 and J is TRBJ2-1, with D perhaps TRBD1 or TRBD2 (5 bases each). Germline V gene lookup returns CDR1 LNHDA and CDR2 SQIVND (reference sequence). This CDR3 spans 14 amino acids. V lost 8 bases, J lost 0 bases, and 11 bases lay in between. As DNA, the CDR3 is TGTGCCAGTCGGGACGTTAGCTCCTACAATGAGCAGTTCTTC. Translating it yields CASRDVSSYNEQFF. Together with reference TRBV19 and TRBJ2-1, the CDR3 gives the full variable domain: DGGITQSPKYLFRKEGQNVTLSCEQNLNHDAMYWYRQDPGQGLRLIYYSQIVNDFQKGDIAEGYSVSREKKESFPLTVTSAQKNPTAFYLCASRDVSSYNEQFFGPGTRLTVL.

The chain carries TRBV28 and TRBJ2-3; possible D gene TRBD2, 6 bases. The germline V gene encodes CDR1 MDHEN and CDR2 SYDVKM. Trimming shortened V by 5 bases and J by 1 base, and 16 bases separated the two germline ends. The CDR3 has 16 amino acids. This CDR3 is CASSKTPGLGTDTQYF. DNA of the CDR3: TGTGCCAGCAGTAAAACCCCGGGACTTGGCACAGATACGCAGTATTTT.

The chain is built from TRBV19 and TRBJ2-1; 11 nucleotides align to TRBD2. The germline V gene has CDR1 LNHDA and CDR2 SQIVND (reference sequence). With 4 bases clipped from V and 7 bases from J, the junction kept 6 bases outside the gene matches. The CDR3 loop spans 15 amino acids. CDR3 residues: CASSTGLAGSNEQFF. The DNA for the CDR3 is TGTGCCAGTAGTACCGGACTAGCGGGCTCAAATGAGCAGTTCTTC.